The TCR beta chain described here comes from a study of shared clonotypes between healthy human individuals. Libraries were prepared by immunoSEQ multiplex PCR; TCRdb keeps only in-frame clonotypes and omits some of them. The table records over a million clones, about 84% of them present only once. The source of this sequence is a man between 18 and 29 years old in good health. Some clones in this sample may be carry-over from other donors' samples. Sequencing was done on a sample of memory CD4+ T cells from PBMCs. Subset specified: CD45RA-negative fraction.

CDR3 loop: CASSEKQGATTEAFF. CDR3 coding DNA: TGTGCCAGCAGCGAGAAACAGGGGGCGACCACTGAAGCTTTCTTT. V gene TRBV5-4 combines with J gene TRBJ1-1, with 9 bases identical to TRBD1. Germline V lookup: CDR1 SGHNT, CDR2 YYREEE (reference sequence). The CDR3 consists of 15 residues. J gave up 4 bases and V 4 bases, and 8 bases lay outside the gene matches.